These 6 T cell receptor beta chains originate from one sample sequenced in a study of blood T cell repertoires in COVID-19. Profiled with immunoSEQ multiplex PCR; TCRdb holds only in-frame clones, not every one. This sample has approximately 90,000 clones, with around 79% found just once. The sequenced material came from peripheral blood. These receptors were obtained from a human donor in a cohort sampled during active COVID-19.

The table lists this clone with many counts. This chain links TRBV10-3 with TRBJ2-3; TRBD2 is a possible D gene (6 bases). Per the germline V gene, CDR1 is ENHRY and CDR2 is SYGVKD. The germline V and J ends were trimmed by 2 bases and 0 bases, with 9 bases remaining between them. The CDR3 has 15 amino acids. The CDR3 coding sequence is TGTGCCATCAGTGAGGGGAGCGGGAGCACAGATACGCAGTATTTT. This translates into CAISEGSGSTDTQYF.

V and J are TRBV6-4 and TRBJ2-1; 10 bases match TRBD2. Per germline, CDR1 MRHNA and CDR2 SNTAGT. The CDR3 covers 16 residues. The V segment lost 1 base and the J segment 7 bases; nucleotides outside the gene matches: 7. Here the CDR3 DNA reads TGTGCCAGCAGTGACTGGGCTAGCGGGAGTAGGAATGAGCAGTTCTTC. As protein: CASSDWASGSRNEQFF.

Written as DNA, the CDR3 is TGTGCCAGCAGCGACAGCACGGGACAGGGAAGGTCTGGGGCCAACGTCCTGACTTTC. This translates into CASSDSTGQGRSGANVLTF. The rearrangement links TRBV9 to TRBJ2-6; 9 positions agree with TRBD1. Germline CDR1 SGDLS, CDR2 YYNGEE. J lost 1 base, V lost 3 bases, and 11 bases had no gene match. This CDR3 has 19 residues.

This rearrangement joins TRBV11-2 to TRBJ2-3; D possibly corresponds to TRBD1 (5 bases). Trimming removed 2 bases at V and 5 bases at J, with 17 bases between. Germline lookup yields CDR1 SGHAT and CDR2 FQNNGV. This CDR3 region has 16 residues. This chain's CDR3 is CASSLLFGRAEDTQYF. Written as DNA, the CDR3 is TGTGCCAGCAGCTTACTCTTCGGCAGGGCAGAAGATACGCAGTATTTT.

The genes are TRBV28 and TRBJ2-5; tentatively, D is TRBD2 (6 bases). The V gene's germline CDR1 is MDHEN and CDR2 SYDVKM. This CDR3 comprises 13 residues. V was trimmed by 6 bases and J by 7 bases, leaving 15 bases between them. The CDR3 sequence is CASSLDGSGTQYF. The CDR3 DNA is TGTGCCAGCAGCCTCGACGGGAGTGGGACCCAGTACTTC.

The CDR3 DNA follows: TGTGCCAGCAGCTTAGAACTAGCTGGGAACACCGGGGAGCTGTTTTTT. This translates into CASSLELAGNTGELFF. The chain employs TRBV7-8 and TRBJ2-2; D is perhaps TRBD2 (6 bases). The CDR3 length is 16 residues. V was pared by 1 base and J by 1 base, with 10 bases between. CDR1 and CDR2 (germline): SGHVS, FQNEAQ.